This T cell receptor beta chain was captured in a study of Graves' ophthalmopathy and Graves' hyperthyroidism. Germline assignment: CDR1 SQVTM and CDR2 ANQGSEA. Trimming cost V 2 bases and J 8 bases; bases outside gene matches: 0. The CDR3 is 12 residues long. On this clonotype: The antigen is unknown.

Amplified TCR beta CDR3 regions were obtained using RNA transcripts as template. HTBI primers primed a first-round RT-PCR, and a second-round multiplex PCR followed. TCRdb recomputed calls from the multiplex PCR reads with MiXCR, one row per CDR3 protein. The table has over a million distinct CDR3 sequences, about 40% seen once. Study-wide findings and caveats: Stable hyperthyroidism and ophthalmopathy were told apart by a 13-signature model, which achieved 85% to 90% sensitivity and roughly 76% specificity.

This receptor was identified in an adult man with Graves' hyperthyroidism. This rearrangement joins TRBV29-1 to TRBJ2-1, with 10 bases fitting TRBD2. Sequenced input: peripheral blood or thyroid tissue (not recorded which). CDR3 loop: CSVELAGDEQFF. CDR3 sequence (DNA): TGCAGCGTTGAACTAGCGGGAGATGAGCAGTTCTTC.